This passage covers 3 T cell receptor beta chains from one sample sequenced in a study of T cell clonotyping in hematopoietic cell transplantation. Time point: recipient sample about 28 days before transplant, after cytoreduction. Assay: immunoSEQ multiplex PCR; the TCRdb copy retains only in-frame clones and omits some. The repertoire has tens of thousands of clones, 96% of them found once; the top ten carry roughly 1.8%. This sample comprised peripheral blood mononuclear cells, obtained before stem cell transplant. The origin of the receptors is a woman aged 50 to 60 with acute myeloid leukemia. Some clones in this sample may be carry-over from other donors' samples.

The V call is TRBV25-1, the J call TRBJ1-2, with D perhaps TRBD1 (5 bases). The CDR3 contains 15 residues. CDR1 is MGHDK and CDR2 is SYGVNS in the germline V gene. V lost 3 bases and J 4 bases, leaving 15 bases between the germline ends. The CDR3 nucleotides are TGTGCCAGCAGTGAGGGAGGGGATTGGGTCTATGGCTACACCTTC. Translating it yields CASSEGGDWVYGYTF.

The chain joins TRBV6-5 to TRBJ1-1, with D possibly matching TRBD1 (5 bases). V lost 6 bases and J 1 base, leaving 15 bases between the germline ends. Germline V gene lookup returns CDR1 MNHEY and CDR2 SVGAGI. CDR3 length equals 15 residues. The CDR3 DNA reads TGTGCCAGCAGGGGCGACAGCCAGGGGAACACTGAAGCTTTCTTT. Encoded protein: CASRGDSQGNTEAFF.

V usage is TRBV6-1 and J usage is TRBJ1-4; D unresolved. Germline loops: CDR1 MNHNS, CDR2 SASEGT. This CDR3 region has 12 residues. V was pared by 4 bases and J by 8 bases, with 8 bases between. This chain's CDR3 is CASSAPGEKLFF. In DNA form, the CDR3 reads TGTGCCAGCAGTGCGCCCGGGGAAAAACTGTTTTTT.